This TCR beta chain was retrieved from a study of blood T cell repertoires in COVID-19. As for the study in general: COVID-19 samples collected from the United States, Italy and Spain covered acute and convalescent phases. The cDNA or gDNA used as material had been derived from T cells, B-cell-depleted T cells, or PBMCs.

V was cut by 3 bases and J by 9 bases, with 18 bases left in between. CDR1 is MNHNS, CDR2 SASEGT, per germline. The length of the CDR3 is 16 residues. Data came from immunoSEQ multiplex PCR; TCRdb stores just in-frame clones and leaves some out. Of about 180,000 clones in the sample, about 82% were seen once. Cohorts were assigned according to the clinical history that participants reported. Among Cohort 3 donors, those recovered had two negative PCRs, clearance, or symptom resolution. The rearrangement links TRBV6-1 to TRBJ1-6, with D unclear. This receptor was identified in a woman aged 25 to 39 who had recovered from COVID-19. The sample was PBMCs or T cells enriched from blood (not recorded which). The CDR3 region is CASSEASVSEVSPLHF. The CDR3 DNA reads as TGTGCCAGCAGTGAGGCATCGGTCTCCGAGGTTTCACCCCTCCACTTT.